The 22 T cell receptor beta chains below were found in one sample sequenced in a study of CD8+ T cells in alopecia areata. In each case, RNA was isolated and then reverse transcribed into cDNA as the sequencing template. Produced via immunoSEQ multiplex PCR; TCRdb's table is partial and in-frame only. The sample has over 100,000 clones, about 50% seen once; the top ten hold around 20%. Sequenced material: CD8+ T cells sorted from blood, taken at week 0. These receptors originate from a human donor with alopecia areata.

The chain links TRBV29-1 to TRBJ2-1; D gene unclear. Between the trimmed V and J ends, which lost 4 bases and 7 bases, there was a span of 5 bases. This CDR3 spans 10 amino acids. Germline V lookup: CDR1 SQVTM, CDR2 ANQGSEA. DNA for the CDR3: TGCAGCGTTGGTGTTAATGAGCAGTTCTTC. The encoded protein is CSVGVNEQFF.

In this sample, this clone turned up a few times. V and J are TRBV9 and TRBJ2-7; TRBD2 agrees at 9 bases. The CDR3 is made up of 15 amino acids. The V and J ends lost 3 bases and 5 bases, in that order; junction bases with no gene match: 9. Looked up from germline, CDR1 is SGDLS and CDR2 is YYNGEE. In nucleotides, the CDR3 is TGTGCCAGCAGCGCGCGGGGGGGCCTTGCCAACGAGCAGTACTTC. Its translation: CASSARGGLANEQYF.

J is TRBJ2-1 and V is TRBV9, with 9 bases identical to TRBD1. Per germline, CDR1 SGDLS and CDR2 YYNGEE. The CDR3 covers 15 residues. J was trimmed by 7 bases and V by 1 base; bases with no gene match: 6. The CDR3 DNA is TGTGCCAGCAGCGTAAGGACAGGGGTTCTGAATGAGCAGTTCTTC. This codes for CASSVRTGVLNEQFF.

The gene calls are TRBV6-4 and TRBJ2-2, with 9 bases lining up with TRBD2. This CDR3 is built from 18 residues. Germline V gene sequence: CDR1 MRHNA, CDR2 SNTAGT. V shed 2 bases, J shed 1 base, and the junction held 8 bases outside the gene matches. The CDR3 sequence is CASSDAAGGFENTGELFF. The DNA for the CDR3 is TGTGCCAGCAGTGACGCAGCGGGGGGTTTTGAGAACACCGGGGAGCTGTTTTTT.

The rearrangement joins TRBV2 to TRBJ2-7; D is uncertain. CDR1 and CDR2 (germline): SNHLY, FYNNEI. V lost 0 bases and J lost 5, with 5 bases in between. This CDR3 contains 12 residues. The CDR3 sequence is CASSEAWDEQYF. CDR3 coding DNA: TGTGCCAGCAGTGAAGCTTGGGACGAGCAGTACTTC.

The CDR3 DNA sequence: TGTGCCAGCGGGGGTAACGGGGGCACAGATACGCAGTATTTT. Translating it yields CASGGNGGTDTQYF. The V call is TRBV7-2, the J call TRBJ2-3; D may match TRBD1 or TRBD2 (5 bases each). V shed 8 bases and J shed 1 base, with 13 bases lying between them. In germline, CDR1 is SGHTA, CDR2 FQGNSA. The CDR3 has 14 amino acids.

This sequence joins TRBV5-5 and TRBJ2-7; D is unclear. Germline V CDR1 and CDR2: SGHKS, YYEKEE (reference sequence). Trimming took 3 bases from V and 3 from J, leaving 10 bases between them. This CDR3 has 13 residues. Here the CDR3 DNA reads TGTGCCAGCAGCTCCAGCCCCCTCTACGAGCAGTACTTC. Translating gives CASSSSPLYEQYF.

This clone has a handful of counts. The V call is TRBV2, the J call TRBJ2-5; D remains ambiguous. In germline, CDR1 is SNHLY, CDR2 FYNNEI. CDR3 length: 12 amino acids. V was clipped by 3 bases and J by 5 bases, with 7 bases between them. For the CDR3, the DNA is TGTGCCAGCAGTGATTTGCGGGAGACCCAGTACTTC. Amino acids: CASSDLRETQYF.

This chain connects TRBV5-6 to TRBJ1-6; D gene uncertain. The CDR3 is made up of 14 amino acids. The germline V gene has CDR1 SGHDT and CDR2 YYEEEE. The V gene lost 0 bases and the J gene lost 8 bases, with 9 bases spanning the gap. CDR3 residues: CASSLGREYSPLHF. The CDR3 nucleotides are TGTGCCAGCAGCTTGGGACGGGAGTATTCACCCCTCCACTTT.

This chain links TRBV5-4 with TRBJ2-1; 7 positions match TRBD2. Unmatched junction bases numbered 4, after V lost 0 bases and J lost 10 bases. The CDR3 sequence is 13 residues long. Germline CDR1 is SGHNT and CDR2 is YYREEE (reference sequence). The CDR3: CASSLAGGREQFF. Written as DNA, the CDR3 is TGTGCCAGCAGCTTGGCCGGGGGGAGAGAGCAGTTCTTC.

This clone turned up a few times. The chain has TRBV29-1 and TRBJ2-2; D assignment may be TRBD1 or TRBD2 (5 bases each). Germline V gene lookup returns CDR1 SQVTM and CDR2 ANQGSEA. With 4 bases removed from V and 3 bases from J, the gap between germline ends came to 12 bases. The CDR3 runs 14 residues. In DNA form, the CDR3 reads TGCAGCGTTGGGGACCTTTGGGACACCGGGGAGCTGTTTTTT. Amino acids: CSVGDLWDTGELFF.

J is TRBJ2-1 and V is TRBV6-4; 13 nucleotides line up with TRBD2. Losses at the gene ends were 5 bases for V and 5 bases for J; bases not matched to a gene: 3. The germline gives CDR1 MRHNA, CDR2 SNTAGT. The CDR3 has 15 residues. The CDR3 spells CASSTTSGGNNEQFF. The CDR3 DNA reads TGTGCCAGCAGTACGACTAGCGGGGGGAACAATGAGCAGTTCTTC.

This clone was seen many times. The gene calls are TRBV9 and TRBJ2-1; either TRBD1 or TRBD2 may supply D (6 bases each). The CDR3 length is 16 residues. Germline CDR1 is SGDLS and CDR2 is YYNGEE. Between the trimmed V and J ends, which lost 0 bases and 8 bases, there was a span of 18 bases. Here the CDR3 DNA reads TGTGCCAGCAGCGTAGCTACGGGGGCAAGTGGGGATGAGCAGTTCTTC. As protein: CASSVATGASGDEQFF.

The rearrangement links TRBV30 to TRBJ2-1; 7 positions agree with TRBD1. The germline V gene encodes CDR1 GTSNPN and CDR2 SVGIG (reference sequence). The CDR3 is 13 residues long. V gave up 3 bases and J gave up 5 bases; unmatched junction bases: 4. This chain's CDR3 is CAWRAGTDNEQFF. The CDR3 DNA follows: TGTGCCTGGAGGGCCGGGACAGACAATGAGCAGTTCTTC.

In its sample, this clone was seen many times. The identical CDR3 is also encoded by other nucleotide sequences in the sample. CDR3 sequence (DNA): TGTGCCAGCAGTAACAGCTCTGGGGCCAACGTCCTGACTTTC. It specifies CASSNSSGANVLTF. This rearrangement joins TRBV6-4 to TRBJ2-6; no firm D call. V lost 5 bases, J lost 0 bases, and 5 bases lay in between. CDR1 and CDR2 from the germline V gene are MRHNA and SNTAGT. CDR3 length: 14 residues.

The chain is built from TRBV5-6 and TRBJ2-7; unclear D gene. Germline values: CDR1 SGHDT, CDR2 YYEEEE. The CDR3 is 13 residues long. Trimming took off 4 bases at V and 4 bases at J, with 12 bases between the two ends. The CDR3 DNA is TGTGCCAGCAGCCTCTGGGCATTTTACGAGCAGTACTTC. Its translation: CASSLWAFYEQYF.

The chain links TRBV9 to TRBJ1-2, with 7 bases aligning to TRBD1. Trimming removed 2 bases from V and 4 bases from J; junction bases left unmatched: 8. Germline-derived CDR1 and CDR2 are SGDLS and YYNGEE. This CDR3 region has 15 residues. The CDR3 DNA follows: TGTGCCAGCAGCGTGTCCCGACAGGGAAGCTATGGCTACACCTTC. Its protein product is CASSVSRQGSYGYTF.

The gene calls are TRBV5-1 and TRBJ2-7; D not resolved. The germline V gene has CDR1 SGHRS and CDR2 YFSETQ. The CDR3 spans 13 residues. The V end was cut by 0 bases, the J end by 0 bases, with 4 bases between. The CDR3 region is CASSLGRSYEQYF. CDR3 nucleotide sequence: TGCGCCAGCAGCTTGGGTCGCTCCTACGAGCAGTACTTC.

The chain uses TRBV5-6 and TRBJ2-7; D is unclear. V lost 2 bases to trimming and J lost 7 bases, with 10 bases between them. In germline, CDR1 is SGHDT, CDR2 YYEEEE. This CDR3 comprises 12 residues. CDR3 loop: CASSLPPSEQYF. CDR3 nucleotide sequence: TGTGCCAGCAGCTTACCCCCTAGTGAGCAGTACTTC.

This sequence joins TRBV30 and TRBJ2-7; 8 bases map to TRBD1. Germline-derived CDR1 and CDR2 are GTSNPN and SVGIG (reference sequence). This CDR3 comprises 13 residues. J gave up 12 bases and V 3 bases, and 13 bases lay outside the gene matches. CDR3 bases: TGTGCCTGGAGAGACGGACAGGGCCCTAATCCGTACTTC. As protein: CAWRDGQGPNPYF.

The chain links TRBV2 to TRBJ1-5; D remains ambiguous. The CDR3 extends over 14 amino acids. The germline V and J ends were trimmed by 3 bases and 1 base, with 7 bases remaining between them. The germline V gene has CDR1 SNHLY and CDR2 FYNNEI. The CDR3 bases are TGTGCCAGCAGTGAGGAGGACAGCAATCAGCCCCAGCATTTT. Translating gives CASSEEDSNQPQHF.

This clone has a handful of counts. V usage is TRBV29-1 and J usage is TRBJ2-6; 9 nucleotides match TRBD1. The J segment lost 0 bases and the V segment lost 4 bases, leaving 4 bases of the junction unmatched. CDR1 and CDR2 from the germline V gene are SQVTM and ANQGSEA. This CDR3 spans 16 amino acids. CDR3 bases: TGCAGCGTTGTCGGGACAGGGCACTCTGGGGCCAACGTCCTGACTTTC. It translates to CSVVGTGHSGANVLTF. Using reference TRBV29-1 and TRBJ2-6 for the parts outside the CDR3, the full variable domain is SAVISQKPSRDICQRGTSLTIQCQVDSQVTMMFWYRQQPGQSLTLIATANQGSEATYESGFVIDKFPISRPNLTFSTLTVSNMSPEDSSIYLCSVVGTGHSGANVLTFGAGSRLTVL.